The rows below give T cell receptor beta chains drawn from one sample of a study of OX40 agonist ivuxolimab in advanced cancers. Clones were read by immunoSEQ multiplex PCR, and TCRdb kept only the in-frame ones, dropping some. The table has tens of thousands of clones, 87% seen once. The sequencing here drew on CD4+ or CD8+ T cells sorted from blood, taken in a trial of the OX40 agonist ivuxolimab. The receptor set was obtained from an adult with an advanced solid tumor such as melanoma, head and neck, liver or kidney cancer. Both conserved end residues are part of each CDR3. D genes are given only for firm matches. Rows may omit the clone size; those that give it use once, few, many or a size class.

v_call: TRBV6-5; d_call: TRBD1; clone_size: NA; j_call: TRBJ2-7; cdr3_nt: TGTGCCAGCAGTTACGGGGGACAGATCTACGAGCAGTACTTC; cdr3_aa: CASSYGGQIYEQYF
v_call: TRBV15; d_call: NA; clone_size: NA; j_call: TRBJ1-1; cdr3_nt: TGTGCCACCAGCAGAGGACCCGGGGGGAAGAACACTGAAGCTTTCTTT; cdr3_aa: CATSRGPGGKNTEAFF
v_call: TRBV4-1; d_call: TRBD1; clone_size: NA; j_call: TRBJ2-7; cdr3_nt: TGCGCCAGCAGCCGGTCGACAGGGGGGGGCTACGAGCAGTACTTC; cdr3_aa: CASSRSTGGGYEQYF
v_call: TRBV12-5; d_call: NA; clone_size: NA; j_call: TRBJ2-5; cdr3_nt: TGTGCTAGTGGTTCCGGACTATCGGGGAGAGAGCAGTACTTC; cdr3_aa: CASGSGLSGREQYF
v_call: TRBV29-1; d_call: NA; clone_size: NA; j_call: TRBJ2-3; cdr3_nt: TGCAGCGTTTCCCCATCCGGGGGTGGTAATCGTCGCGCAGATACGCAGTATTTT; cdr3_aa: CSVSPSGGGNRRADTQYF
v_call: TRBV18; d_call: NA; clone_size: NA; j_call: TRBJ2-5; cdr3_nt: TGTGCCAGCTCATTAGAAAGGCAGGAGACCCAGTACTTC; cdr3_aa: CASSLERQETQYF
v_call: TRBV5-1; d_call: TRBD2; clone_size: NA; j_call: TRBJ2-7; cdr3_nt: TGCGCCAGCAGCTCAGGACTAGCGGAGCCGAGGGAGCAGTACTTC; cdr3_aa: CASSSGLAEPREQYF
v_call: TRBV19; d_call: NA; clone_size: NA; j_call: TRBJ2-5; cdr3_nt: TGTGCCAGTATTATCGGCAGGAAAGAGACCCAGTACTTC; cdr3_aa: CASIIGRKETQYF
v_call: TRBV28; d_call: TRBD2; clone_size: NA; j_call: TRBJ2-3; cdr3_nt: TGTGCCAGCAGTTCTGCGGGACTAGTTGAAGATACGCAGTATTTT; cdr3_aa: CASSSAGLVEDTQYF
v_call: TRBV4-3; d_call: NA; clone_size: NA; j_call: TRBJ2-3; cdr3_nt: TGCGCCAGCAGCCAAGGGGAGGGGGGGTGGACAGATACGCAGTATTTT; cdr3_aa: CASSQGEGGWTDTQYF
v_call: TRBV5-4; d_call: TRBD1; clone_size: NA; j_call: TRBJ2-7; cdr3_nt: TGTGCCAGCAGCTCTAGGACAGGTAGGACCGAGCAGTACTTC; cdr3_aa: CASSSRTGRTEQYF
v_call: TRBV11-3; d_call: NA; clone_size: NA; j_call: TRBJ1-1; cdr3_nt: TGTGCCAGCAGCTTAGGAAGTGAAGCTTTCTTT; cdr3_aa: CASSLGSEAFF
v_call: TRBV9; d_call: NA; clone_size: NA; j_call: TRBJ2-5; cdr3_nt: TGTGCCAGCAGCCTGACCATGAGGGGAGAGACCCAGTACTTC; cdr3_aa: CASSLTMRGETQYF
v_call: TRBV30; d_call: NA; clone_size: many; j_call: TRBJ1-5; cdr3_nt: TGTGCCTGGGGAAAGGGGAACAATCAGCCCCAGCATTTT; cdr3_aa: CAWGKGNNQPQHF
v_call: TRBV5-1; d_call: NA; clone_size: NA; j_call: TRBJ1-4; cdr3_nt: TGCGCCAGCAGCTTTTGGGGAGTTAATGAAAAACTGTTTTTT; cdr3_aa: CASSFWGVNEKLFF
v_call: TRBV2; d_call: TRBD2; clone_size: NA; j_call: TRBJ2-1; cdr3_nt: TGTGCCAGCAGTTGGCGGGAGGGTGAGCAGTTCTTC; cdr3_aa: CASSWREGEQFF
v_call: TRBV19; d_call: TRBD1; clone_size: NA; j_call: TRBJ1-5; cdr3_nt: TGTGCCAGTTCGTCCAGGGGGCAGCCCCAGCATTTT; cdr3_aa: CASSSRGQPQHF
v_call: TRBV27; d_call: NA; clone_size: NA; j_call: TRBJ1-4; cdr3_nt: TGTGCCAGCAGTCCCTCTTTAGGAGAGAAAAAACTGTTTTTT; cdr3_aa: CASSPSLGEKKLFF
v_call: TRBV6-5; d_call: TRBD1; clone_size: NA; j_call: TRBJ1-1; cdr3_nt: TGTGCCAGCAGTACCTCGGGACAGGGACGTGAAGCTTTCTTT; cdr3_aa: CASSTSGQGREAFF
v_call: TRBV5-4; d_call: NA; clone_size: NA; j_call: TRBJ2-7; cdr3_nt: TGTGCCAGCAGCTTGGCAGGTCACTACGAGCAGTACTTC; cdr3_aa: CASSLAGHYEQYF
v_call: TRBV19; d_call: NA; clone_size: NA; j_call: TRBJ1-2; cdr3_nt: TGTGCCAGTAGTTCGGACGGGAAATATGGCTACACCTTC; cdr3_aa: CASSSDGKYGYTF
v_call: TRBV5-4; d_call: TRBD2; clone_size: NA; j_call: TRBJ2-2; cdr3_nt: TGTGCCAGCAGCTTGGCTAGCGGGAGGGCGAACACCGGGGAGCTGTTTTTT; cdr3_aa: CASSLASGRANTGELFF
v_call: TRBV19; d_call: TRBD1; clone_size: NA; j_call: TRBJ1-3; cdr3_nt: TGTGCCAGTGGGAGGACAGGGGTTTTCGGAAACACCATATATTTT; cdr3_aa: CASGRTGVFGNTIYF
v_call: TRBV7-9; d_call: TRBD1; clone_size: NA; j_call: TRBJ1-2; cdr3_nt: TGTGCCAGCAGCTCTTTGGGACAGGGAGATGGCTACACCTTC; cdr3_aa: CASSSLGQGDGYTF
v_call: TRBV7-2; d_call: TRBD1; clone_size: few; j_call: TRBJ1-2; cdr3_nt: TGTGCCAGCAAAATGGGACAGGGCTCGGGGTGGGGCTACACCTTC; cdr3_aa: CASKMGQGSGWGYTF
v_call: TRBV29-1; d_call: TRBD1; clone_size: NA; j_call: TRBJ2-2; cdr3_nt: TGCAGCGTAAAACAGGGGGCCTCCGGGGAGCTGTTTTTT; cdr3_aa: CSVKQGASGELFF
v_call: TRBV7-2; d_call: TRBD1; clone_size: NA; j_call: TRBJ1-2; cdr3_nt: TGTGCCAGCAGCTCCGACAGGGTCTATGGCTACACCTTC; cdr3_aa: CASSSDRVYGYTF
v_call: TRBV11-2; d_call: NA; clone_size: NA; j_call: TRBJ1-4; cdr3_nt: TGTGCCAGCAACAGGGACCCTAATGAAAAACTGTTTTTT; cdr3_aa: CASNRDPNEKLFF
v_call: TRBV10-3; d_call: TRBD2; clone_size: NA; j_call: TRBJ2-1; cdr3_nt: TGTGCCATCAGTGAGCAAGGACTAGAATACAATGAGCAGTTCTTC; cdr3_aa: CAISEQGLEYNEQFF
v_call: TRBV6-1; d_call: TRBD1; clone_size: NA; j_call: TRBJ1-1; cdr3_nt: TGTGCCAGCAGTGAAAGGGGGCGGAACACTGAAGCTTTCTTT; cdr3_aa: CASSERGRNTEAFF
v_call: TRBV6-5; d_call: TRBD1; clone_size: NA; j_call: TRBJ2-6; cdr3_nt: TGTGCCAGCAGTGCGGGGACAGGCCGTCCAGGGGTCCTGACTTTC; cdr3_aa: CASSAGTGRPGVLTF
v_call: TRBV14; d_call: NA; clone_size: NA; j_call: TRBJ2-1; cdr3_nt: TGTGCCAGCAGCCTCGGGACGAACAACAATGAGCAGTTCTTC; cdr3_aa: CASSLGTNNNEQFF
v_call: TRBV7-9; d_call: NA; clone_size: few; j_call: TRBJ2-5; cdr3_nt: TGTGCCAGCAGCTTAGTCGGACTTCAAGAGACCCAGTACTTC; cdr3_aa: CASSLVGLQETQYF
v_call: TRBV14; d_call: TRBD2; clone_size: NA; j_call: TRBJ2-7; cdr3_nt: TGTGCCAGCAGCCAAGGACTAGCTCCCTCCTACGAGCAGTACTTC; cdr3_aa: CASSQGLAPSYEQYF
v_call: TRBV6-5; d_call: NA; clone_size: NA; j_call: TRBJ2-2; cdr3_nt: TGTGCCAGCAGTTACGCCCAGGGTTGGGACACCGGGGAGCTGTTTTTT; cdr3_aa: CASSYAQGWDTGELFF